These 22 T cell receptor beta chains were all obtained from the same sample, sequenced in a study of response to subunit inactivated influenza vaccine. Using its own MiXCR run on the RT-PCR reads, TCRdb lists one record per CDR3 protein. The data contain roughly 540,000 distinct CDR3 sequences, under 30% of them singletons. This same sample was also part of a study on T cells expressing NK-cell markers. That study adds: With UMIs, 5'RACE template switching was used to make TCR beta cDNA.

Sequencing used CD4+ T cells sorted from PBMCs, obtained 11 to 12 days after vaccination. The receptors here all came from a man aged 45 to 65 who received an inactivated influenza vaccine.

The chain links TRBV20-1 to TRBJ1-2; 12 bases agree with TRBD1. This CDR3 has 16 residues. The germline CDR1 and CDR2 sequences are DFQATT and SNEGSKA (reference sequence). J was trimmed by 4 bases and V by 3 bases; bases with no gene match: 9. DNA for the CDR3: TGCAGTGCTAGGCCGGGACAGGGGGCTATTAGCTATGGCTACACCTTC. The encoded protein is CSARPGQGAISYGYTF.

This clonotype occurred once. The rearrangement links TRBV20-1 to TRBJ1-6, with TRBD1 matching over 9 bases. The CDR3 extends over 14 amino acids. CDR1 is DFQATT and CDR2 is SNEGSKA in the germline V gene (reference sequence). The V gene end was trimmed by 6 bases and the J gene end by 10 bases; junction bases not matched to a gene: 10. The CDR3 spells CSATGTGLRSPLHF. The CDR3 nucleotides are TGCAGTGCGACCGGGACAGGGTTGCGCTCACCCCTCCACTTT.

The chain links TRBV19 to TRBJ2-1; 8 nucleotides agree with TRBD1. The CDR3 length is 15 residues. V trimming: 5 bases; J trimming: 4 bases; junction bases outside the gene matches: 7. Germline CDR1 is LNHDA and CDR2 is SQIVND (reference sequence). The CDR3 bases are TGTGCCAGTAGTTCCGGCGGACAGGGATACAATGAGCAGTTCTTC. Amino acid sequence: CASSSGGQGYNEQFF.

Written as DNA, the CDR3 is TGCGCCAGCAGAGCAGACGGGCCCGGAGATGGCTACACCTTC. This gives the protein CASRADGPGDGYTF. The J gene is TRBJ1-2, the V gene TRBV10-2; D is unclear. This CDR3 region has 14 residues. Trimming removed 6 bases from V and 6 bases from J, with 17 bases in between. Germline V gene lookup returns CDR1 WSHSY and CDR2 SAAADI.

The rearrangement links TRBV10-3 to TRBJ2-7; D ambiguous. The CDR3 is 14 residues long. Germline V gives CDR1 ENHRY, CDR2 SYGVKD. The V end lost 3 bases, the J end lost 4 bases, and 13 bases lay between the germline ends. The CDR3 DNA follows: TGTGCCATCAGTGATCTAGGTTCCAGGTACGAGCAGTACTTC. Translating it yields CAISDLGSRYEQYF.

This clonotype has only a few counts. V and J are TRBV6-2 or TRBV6-3 and TRBJ2-2, with D possibly TRBD2 on 5 matching bases. From germline, CDR1 is MNHEY and CDR2 SVGEGT. The V end lost 6 bases, the J end lost 4 bases, and 9 bases lay between the germline ends. The CDR3 is 13 residues long. CDR3 DNA: TGTGCCAGCAGCGACTATCTCACCGGGGAGCTGTTTTTT. Protein product: CASSDYLTGELFF.

The chain carries TRBV2 and TRBJ2-5; D is ambiguous. The CDR3 has 15 amino acids. CDR1 is SNHLY and CDR2 is FYNNEI in the germline V gene. V was shortened by 0 bases and J by 1 base, with 9 bases between the two germline ends. The CDR3 loop reads CASSEARASQETQYF. The CDR3, as DNA: TGTGCCAGCAGTGAAGCGCGTGCCTCCCAAGAGACCCAGTACTTC.

V and J are TRBV11-2 and TRBJ2-2, with D uncertain. The CDR3 has 13 amino acids. The germline CDR1 and CDR2 sequences are SGHAT and FQNNGV. Trimming left V 0 bases short and J 6 bases short, with 5 bases between. In DNA form, the CDR3 reads TGTGCCAGCAGCTTAGATTATGCCGGGGAGCTGTTTTTT. Amino acids: CASSLDYAGELFF.

This clonotype was detected a few times. This chain connects TRBV5-1 to TRBJ2-3; D call uncertain. CDR3 length: 15 residues. Trimming took off 1 base at V and 2 bases at J, with 11 bases between the two ends. Germline CDR1 and CDR2: SGHRS and YFSETQ. The DNA for the CDR3 is TGCGCCAGCAGCTTGCGGCCCAGCCTCACAGATACGCAGTATTTT. As protein: CASSLRPSLTDTQYF.

The chain uses TRBV3-1 and TRBJ2-7; possibly TRBD1 or TRBD2 for D (5 bases each). V was clipped by 1 base and J by 2 bases, with 9 bases between them. The CDR3 spans 14 residues. The V gene's germline CDR1 is LGHDT and CDR2 YNNKEL (reference sequence). The CDR3 spells CASSQGGDPYEQYF. The CDR3 bases are TGTGCCAGCAGCCAAGGAGGGGACCCCTACGAGCAGTACTTC.

This clonotype was detected a few times. The chain combines TRBV4-3 with TRBJ2-1; TRBD2 aligns across 15 bases. CDR1 is LGHNA, CDR2 YSLEER, per germline. Trimming at V came to 4 bases and at J to 3 bases, leaving 7 bases not matched to a gene. This CDR3 region has 18 residues. CDR3 bases: TGCGCCAGCAGCCCCCGGACTAGCGGGGGGGGTCACTACAATGAGCAGTTCTTC. As protein: CASSPRTSGGGHYNEQFF.

This chain links TRBV9 with TRBJ2-3; D possibly matches TRBD1 or TRBD2 (6 bases each). Germline loops: CDR1 SGDLS, CDR2 YYNGEE. V was shortened by 0 bases and J by 4 bases, with 12 bases between the two germline ends. The CDR3 sequence is 15 residues long. In DNA, the CDR3 is TGTGCCAGCAGCGTAGCTGGGGGGCTCGCAGATACGCAGTATTTT. Translating it yields CASSVAGGLADTQYF. Variable domain in full (rest from reference TRBV9 and TRBJ2-3): DSGVTQTPKHLITATGQRVTLRCSPRSGDLSVYWYQQSLDQGLQFLIQYYNGEERAKGNILERFSAQQFPDLHSELNLSSLELGDSALYFCASSVAGGLADTQYFGPGTRLTVL.

In its sample, this clonotype was seen many times. The rearrangement joins TRBV29-1 to TRBJ2-2; 9 positions agree with TRBD2. The J segment lost 6 bases and the V segment lost 3 bases, leaving 8 bases of the junction unmatched. Germline V gene data show CDR1 as SQVTM and CDR2 as ANQGSEA. This CDR3 has 15 residues. The CDR3 coding sequence is TGCAGCGTTGATTTGGGACTAGCAGGACCCGGGGAGCTGTTTTTT. This encodes CSVDLGLAGPGELFF.

This chain joins TRBV12-3 or TRBV12-4 and TRBJ2-1, with a weak D call TRBD1 (5 bases). The ends were cut back, 8 bases at V and 9 bases at J, with 11 bases in the middle. This CDR3 has 11 amino acids. The CDR3, as DNA: TGTGCCAGCCTCAGGGTCGCTGAGCAGTTCTTC. Protein sequence: CASLRVAEQFF.

The J gene is TRBJ2-1, the V gene TRBV7-2; a possible D gene is TRBD2 (5 bases). Per germline, CDR1 SGHTA and CDR2 FQGNSA. The length of the CDR3 is 14 residues. The V end lost 0 bases, the J end lost 6 bases, and 9 bases lay between the germline ends. The CDR3 coding sequence is TGTGCCAGCAGCTTAGCGAGGGAGCGCAATGAGCAGTTCTTC. Protein product: CASSLARERNEQFF.

The gene calls are TRBV4-3 and TRBJ2-6; 10 nucleotides match TRBD2. Looked up from germline, CDR1 is LGHNA and CDR2 is YSLEER. The V gene end was trimmed by 0 bases and the J gene end by 0 bases; junction bases not matched to a gene: 8. This CDR3 comprises 20 residues. The CDR3: CASSQEWLAGAPSGANVLTF. CDR3 nucleotide sequence: TGCGCCAGCAGCCAAGAGTGGCTAGCGGGAGCTCCCTCTGGGGCCAACGTCCTGACTTTC.

The V and J genes are TRBV6-1 and TRBJ1-1; D uncertain. Germline loops: CDR1 MNHNS, CDR2 SASEGT. The CDR3 spans 15 residues. Trimming removed 6 bases at V and 0 bases at J, with 14 bases between. This CDR3 is CASSISGRMNTEAFF. The CDR3 DNA follows: TGTGCCAGCAGCATCAGCGGCCGGATGAACACTGAAGCTTTCTTT.

This chain links TRBV5-1 with TRBJ2-3, with no clear D. V lost 5 bases to trimming and J lost 2 bases, with 12 bases between them. Germline values: CDR1 SGHRS, CDR2 YFSETQ. This CDR3 region has 14 residues. CDR3 protein: CASSPDSNTDTQYF. The CDR3 coding sequence is TGCGCCAGCAGTCCCGACTCTAACACAGATACGCAGTATTTT.

The CDR3 DNA reads as TGTGCCAGCAGTTTCGGGGGGCCAAGGTCAGATACGCAGTATTTT. Encoded protein: CASSFGGPRSDTQYF. This chain joins TRBV12-3 or TRBV12-4 and TRBJ2-3, with D possibly TRBD2 on 7 matching bases. The CDR3 totals 15 residues. V was clipped by 3 bases and J by 4 bases, with 14 bases between them.

The table lists this clonotype with a few counts. The chain has TRBV28 and TRBJ2-5, with 7 bases fitting TRBD1. The V gene's germline CDR1 is MDHEN and CDR2 SYDVKM. V lost 6 bases to trimming and J lost 2 bases; unmatched junction nucleotides: 6. This CDR3 has 14 residues. The CDR3 loop is CASRGIQGQETQYF. The CDR3 DNA is TGTGCCAGCAGGGGTATACAGGGGCAAGAGACCCAGTACTTC.

The chain employs TRBV20-1 and TRBJ1-4; D is possibly TRBD1 (6 bases). The CDR3 runs to 16 residues. V lost 0 bases and J 5 bases, leaving 16 bases between the germline ends. CDR1 and CDR2 from the germline V gene are DFQATT and SNEGSKA (reference sequence). CDR3 DNA: TGCAGTGCTAGAGAGGCCACAGGGTTGGGAAATGAAAAACTGTTTTTT. Translating gives CSAREATGLGNEKLFF.

This clonotype was observed a handful of times. This chain links TRBV3-1 with TRBJ2-1; weak D call: TRBD2 (6 bases). The CDR3 runs to 15 residues. Germline CDR1 and CDR2: LGHDT and YNNKEL (reference sequence). Trimming took off 4 bases at V and 3 bases at J, with 13 bases between the two ends. The CDR3 region is CASSLWGDHYNEQFF. CDR3 in DNA: TGTGCCAGCAGCCTTTGGGGGGACCACTACAATGAGCAGTTCTTC.